Listed below are T cell receptor beta chains from one sample, sequenced in a study of CD8 T cells in Susac syndrome. MiXCR was run by TCRdb on the immunoSEQ multiplex PCR reads, yielding one entry per CDR3 protein. The profile shows about 150,000 distinct CDR3 sequences, about 94% of them singletons. Sequencing input: CD8+ T cells from PBMCs. The receptors come from a human donor with multiple sclerosis. CDR3s include the opening cysteine and the closing phenylalanine or tryptophan. D genes are given only for firm matches. Rows may omit the clone size; those that give it use once, few, many or a size class.

D gene	clone size	V gene	J gene	CDR3 protein	CDR3 DNA
.	.	TRBV20-1	TRBJ1-1	CSARDLRTEEAFF	TGCAGTGCTAGAGATCTCCGGACCGAGGAAGCTTTCTTT
.	.	TRBV11-3	TRBJ2-1	CASSLDSGRSSYNEQFF	TGTGCCAGCAGCTTAGATTCGGGGAGAAGCTCCTACAATGAGCAGTTCTTC
.	.	TRBV30	TRBJ1-2	CAWSVIQDRYGYTF	TGTGCCTGGAGTGTTATCCAGGACAGATATGGCTACACCTTC
.	.	TRBV29-1	TRBJ2-1	CSVVGNYNEQFF	TGCAGCGTTGTGGGTAACTACAATGAGCAGTTCTTC
TRBD1	.	TRBV27	TRBJ2-7	CASSISRDRGEQYF	TGTGCCAGCAGTATATCCCGGGACAGGGGCGAGCAGTACTTC
.	.	TRBV9	TRBJ2-5	CASSVEDRVQETQYF	TGTGCCAGCAGCGTAGAGGACAGAGTCCAAGAGACCCAGTACTTC
.	.	TRBV5-6	TRBJ2-7	CASTRGGYEQYF	TGTGCCAGCACCCGAGGAGGTTACGAGCAGTACTTC
.	.	TRBV29-1	TRBJ1-2	CSVEDLEGQLAGYTF	TGCAGCGTTGAAGATCTAGAGGGGCAGCTTGCCGGCTACACCTTC
.	.	TRBV18	TRBJ1-5	CASSPRQTSNQPQHF	TGTGCCAGCTCACCACGGCAGACTAGCAATCAGCCCCAGCATTTT
.	.	TRBV2	TRBJ2-4	CASRTRRNIQYF	TGTGCCAGCAGGACTAGGAGAAACATTCAGTACTTC
.	.	TRBV5-1	TRBJ2-7	CASSGGTVLDEQYF	TGCGCCAGCAGCGGGGGGACAGTTCTGGACGAGCAGTACTTC
.	.	TRBV7-9	TRBJ2-7	CASSLVSTGSYEQYF	TGTGCCAGCAGCTTGGTGAGTACAGGATCCTACGAGCAGTACTTC
TRBD2	.	TRBV5-4	TRBJ2-5	CASSLRRELAGETQYF	TGTGCCAGCAGCTTGCGTAGGGAACTAGCGGGAGAGACCCAGTACTTC
.	.	TRBV25-1	TRBJ1-2	CASSVIAGNYGYTF	TGTGCCAGCAGTGTCATCGCAGGGAACTATGGCTACACCTTC
.	.	TRBV14	TRBJ1-2	CASSQTGLAYGYTF	TGTGCCAGCAGCCAGACGGGGCTGGCCTATGGCTACACCTTC
.	.	TRBV13	TRBJ2-7	CASSSDGSYEQYF	TGTGCCAGCAGCTCCGACGGATCCTACGAGCAGTACTTC
TRBD1	.	TRBV7-2	TRBJ2-5	CASSPGRTGGQETQYF	TGTGCCAGCAGCCCCGGTCGGACAGGGGGCCAGGAGACCCAGTACTTC
TRBD1	.	TRBV12-3/TRBV12-4	TRBJ2-7	CASSPGQGESYEQYF	TGTGCCAGCAGTCCCGGACAGGGCGAGTCCTACGAGCAGTACTTC
.	.	TRBV6-6	TRBJ2-5	CASSYSKSSGRETQYF	TGTGCCAGCAGTTACTCGAAGAGCTCAGGGAGGGAGACCCAGTACTTC
TRBD1	.	TRBV14	TRBJ1-2	CASSRRDSKNYGYTF	TGTGCCAGCAGCCGAAGGGACAGCAAAAACTATGGCTACACCTTC
.	.	TRBV12-3/TRBV12-4	TRBJ1-1	CASSNSKDPGRMNTEAFF	TGTGCCAGCAGCAATTCCAAAGACCCAGGCAGGATGAACACTGAAGCTTTCTTT
TRBD1	.	TRBV30	TRBJ1-5	CAWSADRASNQPQHF	TGTGCCTGGAGTGCAGACAGGGCGAGCAATCAGCCCCAGCATTTT
.	once	TRBV27	TRBJ1-6	CASRLGGSDSPLHF	TGTGCCAGCAGACTAGGGGGGTCGGATTCACCCCTCCACTTT
TRBD1	.	TRBV5-1	TRBJ1-2	CASSLAGGQTDGYTF	TGCGCCAGCAGCTTGGCCGGGGGACAGACAGATGGCTACACCTTC
TRBD1	.	TRBV29-1	TRBJ1-1	CSAREGANTEAFF	TGCAGCGCGAGGGAGGGGGCGAACACTGAAGCTTTCTTT
TRBD2	.	TRBV10-3	TRBJ2-3	CAITKERGQTDTQYF	TGTGCCATCACTAAGGAGCGGGGGCAAACAGATACGCAGTATTTT
TRBD2	.	TRBV9	TRBJ2-5	CASSVASGGPQETQYF	TGTGCCAGCAGCGTAGCTAGCGGGGGGCCACAAGAGACCCAGTACTTC
.	.	TRBV9	TRBJ2-5	CASSVGGGTRETQYF	TGTGCCAGCAGCGTCGGTGGGGGCACGAGGGAGACCCAGTACTTC
.	.	TRBV9	TRBJ2-7	CASSVGGVSGYEQYF	TGTGCCAGCAGCGTAGGGGGCGTTTCAGGGTACGAGCAGTACTTC
.	.	TRBV12-3/TRBV12-4	TRBJ1-5	CASSLRDSGNQPQHF	TGTGCCAGCAGTTTAAGAGACAGCGGCAATCAGCCCCAGCATTTT
.	once	TRBV5-6	TRBJ2-7	CASSQAGRYAPGEQYF	TGTGCCAGCAGTCAAGCAGGCCGATACGCACCTGGGGAGCAGTACTTC
.	.	TRBV5-6	TRBJ2-1	CASSAPRVSHDEQFF	TGTGCCAGCAGTGCGCCAAGAGTTAGTCATGATGAGCAGTTCTTC
TRBD1	.	TRBV12-3/TRBV12-4	TRBJ1-2	CASSKNGQGRLSYVGYTF	TGTGCCAGCTCAAAAAATGGACAGGGACGGCTAAGTTACGTTGGCTACACCTTC
.	.	TRBV13	TRBJ2-7	CASRGITPYEQYF	TGTGCCAGCAGAGGCATAACACCCTACGAGCAGTACTTC
.	.	TRBV27	TRBJ1-5	CASSLRPSLPNQPQHF	TGTGCCAGCAGTTTACGCCCAAGTCTACCCAATCAGCCCCAGCATTTT
.	.	TRBV20-1	TRBJ2-6	CSARDGAGRSGANVLTF	TGCAGTGCTAGAGATGGGGCAGGACGCTCTGGGGCCAACGTCCTGACTTTC
.	.	TRBV29-1	TRBJ2-1	CSVEDLGSEQFF	TGCAGCGTTGAAGATTTGGGGTCTGAGCAGTTCTTC
.	.	TRBV3-1	TRBJ2-5	CASSPPNGSRGTQYF	TGTGCCAGCAGCCCCCCGAACGGCAGCCGGGGGACCCAGTACTTC
.	.	TRBV27	TRBJ1-2	CASSLGPAGLEGYTF	TGTGCCAGCAGTTTGGGACCCGCAGGCCTGGAAGGCTACACCTTC
TRBD1	.	TRBV28	TRBJ1-6	CASSPPLTGGVWDSPLHF	TGTGCCAGCAGTCCCCCCCTCACAGGGGGCGTATGGGATTCACCCCTCCACTTT
.	.	TRBV20-1	TRBJ2-7	CSARDRSGFYEQYF	TGCAGTGCTAGAGATCGGTCGGGGTTTTACGAGCAGTACTTC
TRBD1	.	TRBV13	TRBJ1-1	CASSLGAGGTEAFF	TGTGCCAGCAGTTTAGGGGCAGGGGGAACTGAAGCTTTCTTT